This T cell receptor beta chain is from a study of blood T cell repertoires in COVID-19. Using immunoSEQ multiplex PCR, the repertoire was profiled, and TCRdb retains in-frame clones only, with some absent. The sample has some 170,000 clones; just over 90% are singletons. This CDR3 is 14 amino acids long. Germline V gene data show CDR1 as LGHDT and CDR2 as YNNKEL (reference sequence). J was trimmed by 1 base and V by 2 bases; bases with no gene match: 1. The chain links TRBV3-1 (or the pseudogene TRBV3-2) to TRBJ1-1, with 7 nucleotides matching TRBD1. The sample consisted of peripheral blood. The receptor was derived from a woman aged 60-75 years with COVID-19, enrolled during active disease. CDR3 residues: CASSQRDRNTEAFF. CDR3 bases: TGTGCCAGCAGCCAACGGGACAGGAACACTGAAGCTTTCTTT.